This T cell receptor (beta chain) stems from a study of CDR3 diversity in severe acne. This clonotype was counted between two and nine times. A single record per CDR3 protein comes from TCRdb applying MiXCR to the PCR reads. The repertoire includes approximately 90,000 distinct CDR3 sequences, under 55% of them detected once, and more than 9% sits in the top ten. CDR1 is MNHEY, CDR2 SMNVEV, per germline (reference sequence). The CDR3 spans 14 residues. With 3 bases removed from V and 0 bases from J, the gap between germline ends came to 9 bases. This receptor was identified in a male donor with severe acne vulgaris. The sequencing sample was made of blood. V and J are TRBV27 and TRBJ2-7; the D gene is possibly TRBD1 (5 bases). CDR3 nucleotides: TGTGCCAGCAGTTTTGGGGCCGGCTCCTACGAGCAGTACGTC. Residues: CASSFGAGSYEQYV.